Listed here are 25 T cell receptor beta chains from one sample, sequenced in a study of naive and memory T cell subsets. Both TRBC1 and TRBC2 were covered by a beta constant-region primer of two equimolar oligonucleotides. TCRdb ran MiXCR on the UMI-ligation and nested PCR reads and lists one entry per CDR3 protein. The table records around 35,000 distinct CDR3 sequences, roughly 15% of them present only once. Sequencing was done on a sample of effector memory CD4+ T cells from blood. Subset given: effector memory, CD45RA- CD27-. All receptors derive from a human donor in good health.

This clonotype was seen ten or more times. The chain carries TRBV20-1 and TRBJ1-2; 7 bases are shared with TRBD1. V lost 4 bases to trimming and J lost 4 bases; unmatched junction nucleotides: 9. Germline lookup yields CDR1 DFQATT and CDR2 SNEGSKA (reference sequence). This CDR3 has 14 amino acids. The chain's CDR3 is CSATEGTVLYGYTF. For the CDR3, the DNA is TGCAGTGCTACAGAGGGGACAGTCCTCTATGGCTACACCTTC.

The chain employs TRBV2 and TRBJ1-2, with no clear D. V lost 3 bases, J lost 8 bases, and 7 bases lay in between. The CDR3 is made up of 11 amino acids. Germline values: CDR1 SNHLY, CDR2 FYNNEI. CDR3 sequence reads: CASSEEVGYTF. CDR3 bases: TGTGCCAGCAGTGAGGAGGTCGGCTACACCTTC.

This clonotype was recorded a few times. The chain carries TRBV10-3 and TRBJ2-3, with 12 bases that match TRBD2. The J segment lost 1 base and the V segment lost 6 bases, leaving 8 bases of the junction unmatched. The CDR3 contains 17 residues. Germline CDR1 reads ENHRY; CDR2 reads SYGVKD. CDR3 in amino acids: CAIRPTSGGRGTDTQYF. The DNA of the CDR3 is TGTGCCATCAGACCAACTAGCGGGGGGCGAGGCACAGATACGCAGTATTTT.

The chain uses TRBV6-6 and TRBJ2-7; maybe TRBD2 (6 bases). Deletions cut 6 bases from V and 6 bases from J, with 21 bases between. CDR3 length equals 15 residues. Germline V gives CDR1 MNHNY, CDR2 SVGAGI (reference sequence). CDR3 amino acids: CASSPTSSAHAEQYF. CDR3 in DNA: TGTGCCAGCAGCCCCACTTCTAGCGCTCACGCCGAGCAGTACTTC.

The chain employs TRBV3-1 and TRBJ1-6; 10 nucleotides match TRBD1. CDR3 length: 16 residues. CDR1 and CDR2 from the germline V gene are LGHDT and YNNKEL (reference sequence). After removal of 3 bases from V and 10 bases from J, the junction contained 9 bases not matched to a gene. CDR3 loop: CASSQGDRGVRSPLHF. DNA of the CDR3: TGTGCCAGCAGCCAGGGGGACAGGGGTGTTCGATCACCCCTCCACTTT.

This clonotype was seen ten or more times. The chain uses TRBV20-1 and TRBJ2-1; weak D call: TRBD2 (6 bases). CDR1 and CDR2 (germline): DFQATT, SNEGSKA (reference sequence). V lost 0 bases, J lost 4 bases, and 10 bases lay in between. CDR3 length: 14 residues. CDR3 sequence (DNA): TGCAGTGCTAGAGATCGGGAGTTTTACAATGAGCAGTTCTTC. Protein: CSARDREFYNEQFF.

The chain links TRBV5-1 to TRBJ2-3, with 7 bases lining up with TRBD2. V trimming: 0 bases; J trimming: 2 bases; junction bases outside the gene matches: 3. Per the germline V gene, CDR1 is SGHRS and CDR2 is YFSETQ. CDR3 length equals 15 residues. The CDR3 DNA reads TGCGCCAGCAGCTTGGAGGGACTACCCACAGATACGCAGTATTTT. This codes for CASSLEGLPTDTQYF. Full variable domain (outside the CDR3, taken from reference TRBV5-1 and TRBJ2-3): KAGVTQTPRYLIKTRGQQVTLSCSPISGHRSVSWYQQTPGQGLQFLFEYFSETQRNKGNFPGRFSGRQFSNSRSEMNVSTLELGDSALYLCASSLEGLPTDTQYFGPGTRLTVL.

The chain is built from TRBV5-8 and TRBJ2-2; tentative D call: TRBD1 (6 bases). Deletions cut 2 bases from V and 4 bases from J, with 12 bases between. The V gene's germline CDR1 is SGHTS and CDR2 YDEGEE. This CDR3 contains 15 residues. This CDR3 is CASSFRTEFTGELFF. The CDR3 DNA is TGTGCCAGCAGCTTCAGGACAGAGTTCACCGGGGAGCTGTTTTTT.

This clonotype is judged medium-sized. The chain has TRBV20-1 and TRBJ2-3, with D possibly matching TRBD2 (5 bases). Trimming took 2 bases from V and 0 from J, leaving 21 bases between them. This CDR3 is 18 amino acids long. Per germline, CDR1 DFQATT and CDR2 SNEGSKA (reference sequence). CDR3 residues: CSARRRPVRPPSTDTQYF. Here the CDR3 DNA reads TGCAGTGCTAGAAGGAGGCCTGTGAGGCCTCCTAGCACAGATACGCAGTATTTT.

This clonotype was counted between two and nine times. This chain joins TRBV7-2 and TRBJ2-5; 10 bases are a match to TRBD2. Germline assignment: CDR1 SGHTA and CDR2 FQGNSA. CDR3 length equals 16 residues. The trim removed 5 bases at V and 5 bases at J, leaving 11 bases unmatched. The CDR3 coding sequence is TGTGCCAGCAGCGGCGGCCTAGCGGGAGACGGGGAGACCCAGTACTTC. This codes for CASSGGLAGDGETQYF.

The V gene is TRBV27, the J gene TRBJ2-7; 12 positions agree with TRBD2. The CDR3 has 18 amino acids. Germline V gene lookup returns CDR1 MNHEY and CDR2 SMNVEV (reference sequence). J gave up 5 bases and V 5 bases, and 16 bases lay outside the gene matches. In nucleotides, the CDR3 is TGTGCCAGCAGTCCCTCCCAACGACTAGCGGGGGCCGAGGACGAGCAGTACTTC. Translation gives CASSPSQRLAGAEDEQYF.

The chain couples TRBV24-1 to TRBJ1-5; unclear D gene. With 3 bases removed from V and 7 bases from J, the gap between germline ends came to 12 bases. This CDR3 comprises 14 residues. Looked up from germline, CDR1 is KGHDR and CDR2 is SFDVKD. This chain's CDR3 is CATSDEAGFQPQHF. CDR3 sequence (DNA): TGTGCCACCAGTGATGAGGCGGGGTTCCAGCCCCAGCATTTT.

Points on this clonotype: The junction differs from germline at one of its ends, possibly a read error. The chain joins TRBV7-2 to TRBJ2-5; D uncertain. Germline assignment: CDR1 SGHTA and CDR2 FQGNSA. This CDR3 has 13 residues. In DNA form, the CDR3 reads TGTGCCAGCAGCTTTTCCTACCAAGGGACCCAGTACTTC. Translated, it gives CASSFSYQGTQYF.

This clonotype was seen ten or more times. The V call is TRBV20-1, the J call TRBJ2-7, with 9 positions matching TRBD2. From germline, CDR1 is DFQATT and CDR2 SNEGSKA (reference sequence). V shed 1 base, J shed 2 bases, and the junction held 0 bases outside the gene matches. The CDR3 contains 13 residues. CDR3 DNA: TGCAGTGCTAGAGTAGCGGGAGCCTACGAGCAGTACTTC. This gives the protein CSARVAGAYEQYF.

At least ten counts were recorded for this clonotype. This chain uses TRBV7-2 with TRBJ2-5; D uncertain. Trimming left V 6 bases short and J 1 base short, with 9 bases between. Germline V lookup: CDR1 SGHTA, CDR2 FQGNSA. CDR3 length: 13 amino acids. CDR3 region: CASSKEIQETQYF. The CDR3 nucleotides are TGTGCCAGCAGTAAAGAAATCCAAGAGACCCAGTACTTC. The full variable domain, in which reference TRBV7-2 and TRBJ2-5 provide the parts outside the CDR3, is GAGVSQSPSNKVTEKGKDVELRCDPISGHTALYWYRQSLGQGLEFLIYFQGNSAPDKSGLPSDRFSAERTGGSVSTLTIQRTQQEDSAVYLCASSKEIQETQYFGPGTRLLVL.

The chain has TRBV4-2 and TRBJ2-5; D ambiguous. This CDR3 has 14 residues. Germline-derived CDR1 and CDR2 are LGHNA and YNFKEQ. Trimming took off 4 bases at V and 1 base at J, with 10 bases between the two ends. CDR3 sequence reads: CASSPLGFQETQYF. The DNA of the CDR3 is TGTGCCAGCAGCCCCCTTGGTTTCCAAGAGACCCAGTACTTC.

This clonotype showed up many times. The rearrangement uses TRBV28 and TRBJ1-4; the match to TRBD1 covers 11 bases. Germline V gives CDR1 MDHEN, CDR2 SYDVKM. The CDR3 loop spans 14 amino acids. J gave up 10 bases and V 3 bases, and 4 bases lay outside the gene matches. The CDR3 sequence: CASSLGQGDRKLFF. The CDR3 DNA is TGTGCCAGCAGTTTGGGACAGGGGGATCGAAAACTGTTTTTT.

This clonotype has only a few counts. The rearrangement links TRBV25-1 to TRBJ2-7; no clear D gene. The CDR3 runs to 15 residues. Between the trimmed V and J ends, which lost 5 bases and 2 bases, there was a span of 16 bases. Germline lookup yields CDR1 MGHDK and CDR2 SYGVNS. CDR3 coding DNA: TGTGCCAGCAGTCTCGGGTCGTACATAACCTACGAGCAGTACTTC. It specifies CASSLGSYITYEQYF.

The chain couples TRBV15 to TRBJ2-5; 7 bases agree with TRBD1. This CDR3 comprises 14 residues. Germline V gives CDR1 LNHNV, CDR2 YYDKDF (reference sequence). V lost 0 bases, J lost 4 bases, and 2 bases stayed unmatched. This CDR3 is CATSRDTGAETQYF. In nucleotides, the CDR3 is TGTGCCACCAGCAGAGATACAGGGGCAGAGACCCAGTACTTC.

The rearrangement links TRBV7-2 to TRBJ2-5; D not certain. Germline CDR1 reads SGHTA; CDR2 reads FQGNSA. V was trimmed by 1 base and J by 2 bases, leaving 11 bases between them. The CDR3 loop spans 15 amino acids. The CDR3 loop is CASSLESRLQETQYF. The DNA for the CDR3 is TGTGCCAGCAGCTTAGAATCGCGACTGCAAGAGACCCAGTACTTC.

The chain carries TRBV11-2 and TRBJ2-5, with D perhaps TRBD2 (6 bases). V lost 6 bases and J 4 bases, leaving 18 bases between the germline ends. The CDR3 loop spans 15 amino acids. The germline V gene has CDR1 SGHAT and CDR2 FQNNGV. In DNA form, the CDR3 reads TGTGCCAGCAGTGGGGACCTAGCGATTGCAGAGACCCAGTACTTC. Residues: CASSGDLAIAETQYF.

The V call is TRBV19, the J call TRBJ2-7, with D uncertain. CDR1 is LNHDA, CDR2 SQIVND, per germline (reference sequence). The CDR3 has 15 residues. V was pared by 3 bases and J by 2 bases, with 14 bases between. Here the CDR3 reads CASSISPSVPYEQYF. The CDR3 DNA follows: TGTGCCAGTAGTATTTCTCCCTCGGTCCCCTACGAGCAGTACTTC. Combining the CDR3 with reference TRBV19 and TRBJ2-7 gives the whole variable domain DGGITQSPKYLFRKEGQNVTLSCEQNLNHDAMYWYRQDPGQGLRLIYYSQIVNDFQKGDIAEGYSVSREKKESFPLTVTSAQKNPTAFYLCASSISPSVPYEQYFGPGTRLTVT.

This sequence joins TRBV7-3 and TRBJ2-6, with a tentative D call TRBD1 (5 bases). The CDR3 totals 16 residues. CDR1 is SGHTA and CDR2 is FQGTGA in the germline V gene. Trimming pared 4 bases from V and 0 bases from J, leaving 10 bases between. CDR3: CASSSDRYSGANVLTF. The CDR3 DNA reads as TGTGCCAGCAGCTCCGACAGATACTCTGGGGCCAACGTCCTGACTTTC.

This clonotype was recorded at least ten times. V and J are TRBV28 and TRBJ2-5, with D unclear. CDR1 and CDR2 from the germline V gene are MDHEN and SYDVKM. The CDR3 has 13 amino acids. Trimming removed 5 bases from V and 4 bases from J, with 11 bases in between. DNA for the CDR3: TGTGCCAGCAGTCCCTCGCGAACAGAGACCCAGTACTTC. Its translation: CASSPSRTETQYF.

The J gene is TRBJ2-2, the V gene TRBV9; 8 nucleotides match TRBD2. Per germline, CDR1 SGDLS and CDR2 YYNGEE. The CDR3 contains 17 residues. Trimming at V came to 3 bases and at J to 1 base, leaving 8 bases not matched to a gene. CDR3 in DNA: TGTGCCAGCAGCGCTGGAACTAGCGGCCAGAACACCGGGGAGCTGTTTTTT. As protein: CASSAGTSGQNTGELFF. Supplemented by reference TRBV9 and TRBJ2-2, the full variable domain reads DSGVTQTPKHLITATGQRVTLRCSPRSGDLSVYWYQQSLDQGLQFLIQYYNGEERAKGNILERFSAQQFPDLHSELNLSSLELGDSALYFCASSAGTSGQNTGELFFGEGSRLTVL.